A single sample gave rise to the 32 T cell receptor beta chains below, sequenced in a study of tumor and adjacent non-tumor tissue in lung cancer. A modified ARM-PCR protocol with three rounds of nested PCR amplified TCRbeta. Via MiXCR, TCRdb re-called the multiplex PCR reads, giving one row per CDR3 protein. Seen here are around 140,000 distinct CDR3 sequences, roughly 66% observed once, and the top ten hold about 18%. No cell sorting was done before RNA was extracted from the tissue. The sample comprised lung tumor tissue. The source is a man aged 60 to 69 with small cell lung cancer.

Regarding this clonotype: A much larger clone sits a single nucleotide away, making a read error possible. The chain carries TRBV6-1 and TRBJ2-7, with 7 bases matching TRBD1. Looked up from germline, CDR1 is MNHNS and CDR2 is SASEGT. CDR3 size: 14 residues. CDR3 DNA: TGTGCCAGCAACCCCGACAGGGTAGTGAACGAGCACTACTTC. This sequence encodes CASNPDRVVNEHYF.

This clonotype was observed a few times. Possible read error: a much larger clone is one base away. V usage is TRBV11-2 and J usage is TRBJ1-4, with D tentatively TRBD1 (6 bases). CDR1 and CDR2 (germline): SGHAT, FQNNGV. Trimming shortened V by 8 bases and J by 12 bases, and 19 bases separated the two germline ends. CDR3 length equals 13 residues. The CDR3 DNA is TGTGCCAGCCGAAGGGGGGGTGGCGAAGAACTGTTTTTT. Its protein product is CASRRGGGEELFF.

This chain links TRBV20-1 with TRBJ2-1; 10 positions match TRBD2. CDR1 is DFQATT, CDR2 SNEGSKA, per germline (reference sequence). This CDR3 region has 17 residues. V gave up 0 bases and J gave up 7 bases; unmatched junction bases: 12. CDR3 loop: CSARDPRSGRAVNEQFF. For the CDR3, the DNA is TGCAGTGCTAGAGATCCGCGGAGCGGGAGGGCCGTTAATGAGCAGTTCTTC.

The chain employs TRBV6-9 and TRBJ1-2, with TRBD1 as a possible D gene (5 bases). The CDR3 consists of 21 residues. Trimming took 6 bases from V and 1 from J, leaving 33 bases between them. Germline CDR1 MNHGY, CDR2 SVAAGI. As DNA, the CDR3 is TGTGCCAGCAGGGTACCGGGACGGCGAATTCAGCCGGTTCAGAGTAACTATGGCTACACCTTC. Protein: CASRVPGRRIQPVQSNYGYTF.

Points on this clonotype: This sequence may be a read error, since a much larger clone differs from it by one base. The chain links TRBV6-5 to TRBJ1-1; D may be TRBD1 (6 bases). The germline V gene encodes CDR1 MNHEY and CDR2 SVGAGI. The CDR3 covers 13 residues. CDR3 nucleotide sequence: TGTGTCAGCACTAGGACAGCGAACACTGAAGCTTTCTTT. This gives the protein CVSTRTANTEAFF.

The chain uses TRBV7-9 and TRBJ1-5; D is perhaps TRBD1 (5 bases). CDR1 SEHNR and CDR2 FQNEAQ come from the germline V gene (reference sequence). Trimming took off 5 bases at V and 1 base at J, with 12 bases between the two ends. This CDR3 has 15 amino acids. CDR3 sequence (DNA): TGTGCCAGCAGCAGGGACTTAGGGAGCAATCAGCCCCAGCATTTT. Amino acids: CASSRDLGSNQPQHF.

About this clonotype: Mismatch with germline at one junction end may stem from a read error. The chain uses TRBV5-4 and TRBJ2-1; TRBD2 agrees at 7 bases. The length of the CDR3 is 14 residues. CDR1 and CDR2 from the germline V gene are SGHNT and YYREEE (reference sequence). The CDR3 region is CASSLLASVNDQFF. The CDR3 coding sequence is TGTGCCAGCAGCTTACTAGCGTCTGTCAATGATCAGTTCTTC.

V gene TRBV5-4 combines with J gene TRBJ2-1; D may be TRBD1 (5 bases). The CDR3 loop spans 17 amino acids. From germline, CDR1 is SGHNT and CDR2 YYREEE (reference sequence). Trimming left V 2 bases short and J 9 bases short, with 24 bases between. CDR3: CASSFFYRDKGRGEQFF. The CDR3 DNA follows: TGTGCCAGCAGCTTTTTCTATCGTGACAAGGGAAGGGGTGAGCAGTTCTTC.

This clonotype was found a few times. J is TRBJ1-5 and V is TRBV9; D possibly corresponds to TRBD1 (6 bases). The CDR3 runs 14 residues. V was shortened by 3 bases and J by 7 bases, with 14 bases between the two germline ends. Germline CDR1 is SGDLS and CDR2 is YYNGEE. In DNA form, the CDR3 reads TGTGCCAGCAGCGCCTCGACAGGAAACCAGCCCCAGCATTTT. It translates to CASSASTGNQPQHF.

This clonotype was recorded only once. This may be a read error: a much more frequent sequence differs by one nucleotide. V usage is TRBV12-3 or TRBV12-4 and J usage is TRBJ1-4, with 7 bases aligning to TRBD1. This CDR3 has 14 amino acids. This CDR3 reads CSSSFGNTGAKLFF. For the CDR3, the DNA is TGTTCCAGCAGTTTTGGAAATACAGGGGCAAAACTGTTTTTT.

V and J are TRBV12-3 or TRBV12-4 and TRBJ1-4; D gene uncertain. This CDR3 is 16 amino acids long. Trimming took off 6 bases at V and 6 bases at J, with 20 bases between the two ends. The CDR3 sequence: CASRTGGVGRYEKLFF. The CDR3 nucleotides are TGTGCCAGCAGGACGGGTGGTGTTGGCCGCTATGAAAAACTGTTTTTT.

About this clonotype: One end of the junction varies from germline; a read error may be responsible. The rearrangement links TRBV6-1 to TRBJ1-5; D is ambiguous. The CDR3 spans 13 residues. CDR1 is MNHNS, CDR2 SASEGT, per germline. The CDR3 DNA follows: TGTGCCAGCAGTGAAGACCAGAACCGGCCCCATCATTTT. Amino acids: CASSEDQNRPHHF.

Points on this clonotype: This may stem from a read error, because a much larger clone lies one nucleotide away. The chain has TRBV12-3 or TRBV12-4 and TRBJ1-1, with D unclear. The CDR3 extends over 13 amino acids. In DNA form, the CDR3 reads TGTGCCAGCAGTCTAGAAGAGAGCACTGAAACTTTCTTT. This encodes CASSLEESTETFF.

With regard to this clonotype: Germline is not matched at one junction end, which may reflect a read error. CDR3 sequence reads: CASSQAWGSSNNSPPHF. CDR3 nucleotides: TGTGCCAGCAGCCAAGCATGGGGGTCCTCAAATAATTCACCCCCCCACTTT. The chain joins TRBV14 to TRBJ1-6, with D maybe TRBD1 (5 bases). The CDR3 is 17 residues long. The germline V gene has CDR1 SGHDN and CDR2 FVKESK.

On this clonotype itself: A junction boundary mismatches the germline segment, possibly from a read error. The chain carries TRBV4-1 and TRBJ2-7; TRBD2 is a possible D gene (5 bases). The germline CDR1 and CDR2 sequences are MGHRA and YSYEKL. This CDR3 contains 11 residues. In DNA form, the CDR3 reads TGCGCCAGCAGCCTAGGACTCGAGCAGTACTTT. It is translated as CASSLGLEQYF.

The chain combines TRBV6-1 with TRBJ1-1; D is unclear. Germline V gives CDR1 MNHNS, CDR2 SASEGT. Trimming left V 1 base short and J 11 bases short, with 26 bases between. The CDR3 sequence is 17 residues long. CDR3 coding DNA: TGTGCCAGCAGTGAAGTGGAAGCAGGCTACATGAACATTGAGGCTTTCTTT. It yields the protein CASSEVEAGYMNIEAFF.

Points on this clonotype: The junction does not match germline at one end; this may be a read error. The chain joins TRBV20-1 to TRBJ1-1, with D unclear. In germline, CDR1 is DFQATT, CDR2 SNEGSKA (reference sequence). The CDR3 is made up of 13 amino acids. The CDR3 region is CSVRDTTGTEAFF. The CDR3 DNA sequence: TGCAGTGTTAGAGATACCACGGGGACTGAAGCTTTCTTT.

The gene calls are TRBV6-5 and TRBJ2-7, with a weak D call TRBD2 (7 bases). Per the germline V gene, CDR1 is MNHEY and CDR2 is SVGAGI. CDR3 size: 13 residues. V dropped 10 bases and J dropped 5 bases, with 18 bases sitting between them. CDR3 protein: CAIGGLLGDEQYF. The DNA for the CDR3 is TGTGCCATAGGGGGACTATTGGGAGACGAGCAGTACTTC.

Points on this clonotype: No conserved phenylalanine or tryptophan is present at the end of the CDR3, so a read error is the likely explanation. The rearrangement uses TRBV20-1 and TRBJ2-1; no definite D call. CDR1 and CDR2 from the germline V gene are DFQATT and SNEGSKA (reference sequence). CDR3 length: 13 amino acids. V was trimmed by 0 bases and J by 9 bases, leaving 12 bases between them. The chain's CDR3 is CSARDSKETEQFL. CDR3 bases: TGCAGTGCTAGAGATTCTAAGGAGACTGAGCAGTTCCTC.

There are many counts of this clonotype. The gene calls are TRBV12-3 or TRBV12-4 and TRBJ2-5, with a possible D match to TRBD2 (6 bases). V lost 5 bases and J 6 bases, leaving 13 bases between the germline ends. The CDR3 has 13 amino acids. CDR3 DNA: TGTGCCAGCAGTCCTCAGGGAGGAAAGACCCAGTACTTC. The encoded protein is CASSPQGGKTQYF.

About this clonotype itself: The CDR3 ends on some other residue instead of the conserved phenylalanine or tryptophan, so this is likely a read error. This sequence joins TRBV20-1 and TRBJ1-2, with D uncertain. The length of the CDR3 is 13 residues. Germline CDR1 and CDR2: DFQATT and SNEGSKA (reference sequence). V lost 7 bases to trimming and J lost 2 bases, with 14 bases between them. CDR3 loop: CSVATWNNYGYTS. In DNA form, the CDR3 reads TGCAGTGTTGCGACATGGAACAACTATGGCTACACCTCC.

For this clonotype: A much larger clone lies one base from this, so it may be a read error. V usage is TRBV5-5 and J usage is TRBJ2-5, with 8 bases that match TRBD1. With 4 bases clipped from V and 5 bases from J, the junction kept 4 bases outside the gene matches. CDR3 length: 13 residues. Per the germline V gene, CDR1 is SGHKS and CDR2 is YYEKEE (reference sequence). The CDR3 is CASSRTGHETQYF. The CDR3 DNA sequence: TGTGCCAGCAGCAGGACAGGGCATGAGACCCAGTACTTC.

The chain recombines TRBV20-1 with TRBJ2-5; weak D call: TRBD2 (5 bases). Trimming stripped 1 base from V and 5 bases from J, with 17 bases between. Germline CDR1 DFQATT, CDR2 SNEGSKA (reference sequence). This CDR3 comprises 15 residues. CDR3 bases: TGCAGTGCTAGAGTTGGTGACTCCAAGCGGGAGACCCAGTACTTC. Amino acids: CSARVGDSKRETQYF.

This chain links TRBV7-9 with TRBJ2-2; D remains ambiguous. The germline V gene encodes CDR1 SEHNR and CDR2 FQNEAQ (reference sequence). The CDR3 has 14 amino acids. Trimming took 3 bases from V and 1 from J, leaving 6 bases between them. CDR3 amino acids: CASSFSGNTGELFF. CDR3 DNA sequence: TGTGCCAGCAGCTTCTCGGGGAACACCGGGGAGCTGTTTTTT.

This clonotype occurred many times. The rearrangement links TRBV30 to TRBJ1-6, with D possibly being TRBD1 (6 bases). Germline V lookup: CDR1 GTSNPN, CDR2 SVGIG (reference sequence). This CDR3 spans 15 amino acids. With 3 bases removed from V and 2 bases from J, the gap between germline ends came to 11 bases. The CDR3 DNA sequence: TGTGCCTGGAGCGGCCGGACAGCCTATAATTCACCCCTCCACTTT. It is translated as CAWSGRTAYNSPLHF.

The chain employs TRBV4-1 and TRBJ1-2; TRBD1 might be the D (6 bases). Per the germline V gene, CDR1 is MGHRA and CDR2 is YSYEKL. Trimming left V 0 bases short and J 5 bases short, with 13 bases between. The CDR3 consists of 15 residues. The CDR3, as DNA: TGCGCCAGCAGCCAAGATAACAGGGCAGGGTATGGCTACACCTTC. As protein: CASSQDNRAGYGYTF.

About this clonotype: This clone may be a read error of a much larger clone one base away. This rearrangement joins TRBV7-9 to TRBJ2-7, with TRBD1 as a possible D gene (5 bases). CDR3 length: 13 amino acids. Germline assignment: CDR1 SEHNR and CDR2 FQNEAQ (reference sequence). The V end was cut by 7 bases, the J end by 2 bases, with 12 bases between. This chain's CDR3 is CASNRREAYEQYF. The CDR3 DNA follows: TGTGCCAGCAACCGCAGGGAAGCCTACGAGCAGTACTTC. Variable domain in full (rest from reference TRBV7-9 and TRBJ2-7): DTGVSQNPRHKITKRGQNVTFRCDPISEHNRLYWYRQTLGQGPEFLTYFQNEAQLEKSRLLSDRFSAERPKGSFSTLEIQRTEQGDSAMYLCASNRREAYEQYFGPGTRLTVT.

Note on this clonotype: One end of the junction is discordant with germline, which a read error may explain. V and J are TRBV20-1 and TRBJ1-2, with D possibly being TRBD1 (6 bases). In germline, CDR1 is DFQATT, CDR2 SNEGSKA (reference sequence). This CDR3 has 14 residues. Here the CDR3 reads CGASQSTGNYCYTF. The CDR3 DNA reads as TGCGGTGCTAGTCAATCTACAGGGAACTATTGCTACACCTTC.

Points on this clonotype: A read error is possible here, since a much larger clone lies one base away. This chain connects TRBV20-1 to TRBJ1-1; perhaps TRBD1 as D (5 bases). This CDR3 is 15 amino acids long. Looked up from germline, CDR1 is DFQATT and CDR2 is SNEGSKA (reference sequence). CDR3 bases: TGCAGTGCTAGAGATCAGGTGTCAGGGCTCCCTGAAACTTTCTTT. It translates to CSARDQVSGLPETFF.

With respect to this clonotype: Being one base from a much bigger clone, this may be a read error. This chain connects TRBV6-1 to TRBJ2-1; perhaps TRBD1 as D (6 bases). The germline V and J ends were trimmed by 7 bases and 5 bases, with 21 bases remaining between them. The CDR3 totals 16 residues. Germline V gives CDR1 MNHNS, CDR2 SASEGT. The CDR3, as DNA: TGTGCCAGCACCCTTGTGGGGGCTCGGGGTAACAATGAGCAGTTCTTC. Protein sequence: CASTLVGARGNNEQFF.

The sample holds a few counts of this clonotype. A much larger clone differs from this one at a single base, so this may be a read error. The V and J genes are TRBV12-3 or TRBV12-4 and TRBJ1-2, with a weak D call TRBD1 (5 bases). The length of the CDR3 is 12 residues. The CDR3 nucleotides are TGTACCAGCAGTTCCAGACAGCGGGGCTACACCTTC. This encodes CTSSSRQRGYTF.

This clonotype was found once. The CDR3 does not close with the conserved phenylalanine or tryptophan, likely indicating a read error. The CDR3 loop is CASSREITDTQYP. In nucleotides, the CDR3 is TGTGCCAGCAGCCGCGAGATCACAGATACGCAGTATCCT. The rearrangement links TRBV11-2 to TRBJ2-3; D remains ambiguous. Per the germline V gene, CDR1 is SGHAT and CDR2 is FQNNGV. The CDR3 covers 13 residues. V lost 5 bases and J lost 2, with 8 bases in between.